The source of this T cell receptor (beta chain) is a study of a mutant IDH1 vaccine in newly diagnosed glioma. Study-level information: The treated population exhibited a male proportion of about 60%, a female proportion of roughly 40%, and a mean age of about 40 years. Notes on the study in general: Seemingly, pseudoprogression had no relation to changes in the top peripheral T cell clonotypes.

The method was immunoSEQ multiplex PCR; TCRdb's version includes in-frame clones alone and lacks a portion of them. The sample includes some 38,000 clones, about 73% of them seen just once. Within the sample, this clone is medium-sized (0.01 to 0.1%). The target antigen is unknown. The sample's time point: baseline, week 1 (first vaccination visit). Treatment specified: pre-vaccination baseline after standard-of-care therapy. The TCR was taken from a man aged 40-49 years with glioma. Some clones in this sample may be carry-over from other donors' samples. The sample in question was PBMCs, obtained from a glioma patient treated with radiotherapy, temozolomide or both.

CDR3 DNA sequence: TGTGCCTGGTCGGGACGGTGGGGCACTGAAGCTTTCTTT. Its translation: CAWSGRWGTEAFF. The chain carries TRBV30 and TRBJ1-1; D may be TRBD1 (5 bases). Germline V gene sequence: CDR1 GTSNPN, CDR2 SVGIG (reference sequence). Trimming left V 5 bases short and J 4 bases short, with 14 bases between. The CDR3 is 13 residues long.